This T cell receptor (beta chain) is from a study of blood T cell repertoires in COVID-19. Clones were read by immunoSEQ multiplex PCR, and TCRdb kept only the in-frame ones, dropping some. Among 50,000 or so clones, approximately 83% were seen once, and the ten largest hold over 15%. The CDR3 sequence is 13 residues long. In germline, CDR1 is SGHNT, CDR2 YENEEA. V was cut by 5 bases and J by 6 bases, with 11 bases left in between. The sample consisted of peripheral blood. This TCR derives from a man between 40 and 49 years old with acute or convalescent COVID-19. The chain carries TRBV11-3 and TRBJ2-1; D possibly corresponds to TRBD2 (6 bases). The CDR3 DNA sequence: TGTGCCAGCAGCACCGAAGCGGGCAATGAGCAGTTCTTC. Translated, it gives CASSTEAGNEQFF.